In this sample, the clone carrying this T cell receptor beta chain turned up a few times. Its antigen is undetermined. This record comes from a study of T-cell reconstitution after alpha-beta-depleted transplantation in children. Findings and limits, study-wide: Reports say that about two months after transplant, the alpha-beta T cells came out of several hundred graft clones that had expanded. Hyperexpanded clones declined; after one year, newly produced T cells mostly supplied diversity. At day 60, the high TCRbeta diversity found in some patients originated from recipient T cells and thymic progenitors that had survived.

The V end lost 3 bases, the J end lost 7 bases, and 13 bases lay between the germline ends. The CDR3 covers 14 residues. Using unique molecular identifiers, the investigators prepared the TCRbeta library. TCRdb called the PCR reads again in MiXCR, with one record for every CDR3 protein. There are more than 200,000 distinct CDR3 sequences in the sample; 20% to 30% occur only once, and about 2.5% lies in the top ten. V gene TRBV12-3 or TRBV12-4 combines with J gene TRBJ2-1; maybe TRBD2 (7 bases). The sequences come from PBMCs, collected before TCRalphabeta/CD19-depleted stem cell transplant. The TCR sequence derives from a girl aged 2-9 years with Fanconi anemia, due to receive a stem cell transplant. The CDR3 loop reads CASSFAGGQNEQFF. CDR3 in DNA: TGTGCCAGCAGTTTTGCCGGGGGGCAGAATGAGCAGTTCTTC.